The 25 T cell receptor beta chains given below trace back to one sample, sequenced in a study of cytomegalovirus exposure and HLA in healthy donors. The PCR employed 60 Vbeta primers together with 13 Jbeta primers. Generated by immunoSEQ multiplex PCR, the TCRdb table keeps only in-frame clones and is missing some. The sample carries around 120,000 clones, roughly 72% recorded once. Sequencing was done on a sample of PBMCs. The receptors derive from a woman between 45 and 60 years old in good health and CMV-seropositive.

The V and J genes are TRBV7-7 and TRBJ2-5, with 7 bases that match TRBD2. Germline CDR1 and CDR2: SSHAT and FNYEAQ (reference sequence). V was pared by 5 bases and J by 1 base, with 4 bases of the junction left unmatched. CDR3 length: 14 amino acids. In DNA, the CDR3 is TGTGCCAGCAGCCCTAGCGGAACCCAAGAGACCCAGTACTTC. Translating gives CASSPSGTQETQYF.

The J gene is TRBJ2-2, the V gene TRBV5-1, with a possible D match to TRBD2 (6 bases). CDR3 length: 16 residues. With 6 bases removed from V and 1 base from J, the gap between germline ends came to 16 bases. Germline values: CDR1 SGHRS, CDR2 YFSETQ. The CDR3 region has the DNA TGCGCCAGCACCACATCCTGGCGGGGGAACACCGGGGAGCTGTTTTTT. Encoded protein: CASTTSWRGNTGELFF.

This chain uses TRBV30 with TRBJ1-1, with D unclear. CDR3 length: 13 residues. Germline loops: CDR1 GTSNPN, CDR2 SVGIG (reference sequence). The V end lost 0 bases, the J end lost 0 bases, and 5 bases lay between the germline ends. CDR3 region: CAWSVQLNTEAFF. Here the CDR3 DNA reads TGTGCCTGGAGTGTACAATTGAACACTGAAGCTTTCTTT.

The genes are TRBV27 and TRBJ2-3, with D tentatively TRBD2 (6 bases). V gave up 1 base and J gave up 4 bases, with 15 bases separating them. There are 16 residues in the CDR3. Germline loops: CDR1 MNHEY, CDR2 SMNVEV (reference sequence). The CDR3 DNA follows: TGTGCCAGCAGTTTATACGGCGGGAATCCCCCAGATACGCAGTATTTT. Translation: CASSLYGGNPPDTQYF.

The gene calls are TRBV5-4 and TRBJ1-2; 7 nucleotides align to TRBD1. CDR1 and CDR2 (germline): SGHNT, YYREEE (reference sequence). The ends lost 4 bases at V and 0 bases at J; junction bases unmatched: 12. The CDR3 has 17 residues. The CDR3 sequence is CASSGSGGGPTNYGYTF. As DNA, the CDR3 is TGTGCCAGCAGCGGGTCGGGAGGGGGCCCCACTAACTATGGCTACACCTTC.

This rearrangement joins TRBV19 to TRBJ1-5; 11 nucleotides line up with TRBD1. The V gene end was trimmed by 7 bases and the J gene end by 2 bases; junction bases not matched to a gene: 4. Germline CDR1 LNHDA, CDR2 SQIVND (reference sequence). The CDR3 is made up of 15 amino acids. The CDR3 sequence is CASMDRGLGNQPQHF. CDR3 DNA: TGTGCCAGTATGGACAGGGGGCTGGGCAATCAGCCCCAGCATTTT.

The chain couples TRBV25-1 to TRBJ1-2, with a tentative D call TRBD1 (5 bases). The CDR3 runs 13 residues. Trimming stripped 6 bases from V and 2 bases from J, with 10 bases between. Germline V gene sequence: CDR1 MGHDK, CDR2 SYGVNS. Written as DNA, the CDR3 is TGTGCCAGCAGAGGGGTGGGGAACTATGGCTACACCTTC. It codes for CASRGVGNYGYTF.

This clone was seen a handful of times. The chain carries TRBV29-1 and TRBJ2-4; 14 nucleotides match TRBD2. CDR1 and CDR2 (germline): SQVTM, ANQGSEA. The CDR3 sequence is 16 residues long. The ends lost 4 bases at V and 6 bases at J; junction bases unmatched: 8. Here the CDR3 reads CSVALRLAGGGNIQYF. Written as DNA, the CDR3 is TGCAGCGTTGCCCTGCGACTAGCGGGGGGGGGAAACATTCAGTACTTC.

This clone was observed a handful of times. V and J are TRBV15 and TRBJ1-1; D may be TRBD1 (5 bases). The germline V gene encodes CDR1 LNHNV and CDR2 YYDKDF (reference sequence). The CDR3 consists of 14 residues. V was pared by 3 bases and J by 0 bases, with 8 bases between. Written as DNA, the CDR3 is TGTGCCACCAGCAGGGGGCTTTTGAACACTGAAGCTTTCTTT. Translated, it gives CATSRGLLNTEAFF. The full variable domain, rest sourced from reference TRBV15 and TRBJ1-1, is DAMVIQNPRYQVTQFGKPVTLSCSQTLNHNVMYWYQQKSSQAPKLLFHYYDKDFNNEADTPDNFQSRRPNTSFCFLDIRSPGLGDTAMYLCATSRGLLNTEAFFGQGTRLTVV.

The chain links TRBV7-2 to TRBJ1-1; TRBD1 matches at 8 bases. The junction had 5 bases not matched to a gene; V was cut back by 7 bases and J by 7 bases. Germline-derived CDR1 and CDR2 are SGHTA and FQGNSA. The CDR3 covers 12 residues. This CDR3 reads CASTKGQVEAFF. Here the CDR3 DNA reads TGTGCCAGCACAAAGGGACAGGTTGAAGCTTTCTTT.

The J gene is TRBJ2-7, the V gene TRBV10-3, with TRBD2 matching over 11 bases. With 7 bases clipped from V and 2 bases from J, the junction kept 1 base outside the gene matches. The V gene's germline CDR1 is ENHRY and CDR2 SYGVKD. The CDR3 contains 13 residues. CDR3 DNA sequence: TGTGCCATCATGACTAGCGGGACCTACGAGCAGTACTTC. Residues: CAIMTSGTYEQYF.

The V call is TRBV2, the J call TRBJ2-4, with 11 bases matching TRBD2. Germline assignment: CDR1 SNHLY and CDR2 FYNNEI. The CDR3 is 17 residues long. The junction had 8 bases not matched to a gene; V was cut back by 7 bases and J by 0 bases. CDR3: CASKFTSGGLAKNIQYF. The CDR3 DNA reads as TGTGCCAGCAAGTTTACTAGCGGGGGTTTAGCCAAAAACATTCAGTACTTC.

This chain's CDR3 is CASSLASGKEQYF. The DNA of the CDR3 is TGTGCCAGCAGCTTAGCTAGCGGGAAAGAGCAGTACTTC. The chain uses TRBV7-3 and TRBJ2-7; 9 bases align to TRBD2. The V gene's germline CDR1 is SGHTA and CDR2 FQGTGA. V trimming: 2 bases; J trimming: 7 bases; junction bases outside the gene matches: 3. This CDR3 has 13 residues.

A note on this clone: Relative to the germline gene, one junction end is altered; a read error may explain this. The rearrangement links TRBV7-9 to TRBJ2-7; D unresolved. This CDR3 has 12 amino acids. In germline, CDR1 is SEHNR, CDR2 FQNEAQ (reference sequence). The CDR3 DNA follows: TGTTCCAGCAGCTTATCCACCTACGAGCAGTACTTC. As protein: CSSSLSTYEQYF.

CDR3 loop: CASSEALAGGYGYTF. In nucleotides, the CDR3 is TGTGCCAGCAGTGAAGCGCTTGCAGGGGGCTATGGCTACACCTTC. This chain links TRBV2 with TRBJ1-2; 7 nucleotides align to TRBD1. The CDR3 length is 15 residues. The J segment lost 4 bases and the V segment lost 0 bases, leaving 5 bases of the junction unmatched. From germline, CDR1 is SNHLY and CDR2 FYNNEI. Based on the CDR3 plus reference TRBV2 and TRBJ1-2, the full variable domain is EPEVTQTPSHQVTQMGQEVILRCVPISNHLYFYWYRQILGQKVEFLVSFYNNEISEKSEIFDDQFSVERPDGSNFTLKIRSTKLEDSAMYFCASSEALAGGYGYTFGSGTRLTVV.

The J gene is TRBJ2-5, the V gene TRBV5-4; TRBD2 is a possible D gene (5 bases). The V and J ends lost 0 bases and 5 bases respectively, with 14 bases between them. Looked up from germline, CDR1 is SGHNT and CDR2 is YYREEE (reference sequence). CDR3 length: 15 residues. CDR3 coding DNA: TGTGCCAGCAGCTTGGACTCGGGATCGACGGAGACCCAGTACTTC. It yields the protein CASSLDSGSTETQYF.

The chain carries TRBV9 and TRBJ1-1, with D hard to call. Germline V gives CDR1 SGDLS, CDR2 YYNGEE. Trimming removed 0 bases at V and 4 bases at J, with 7 bases between. This CDR3 comprises 13 residues. CDR3 DNA: TGTGCCAGCAGCGTAGATCTAGTCACTGAAGCTTTCTTT. This sequence encodes CASSVDLVTEAFF.

This clone was recorded a few times. The chain recombines TRBV9 with TRBJ2-3, with D maybe TRBD2 (6 bases). Germline loops: CDR1 SGDLS, CDR2 YYNGEE. Trimming removed 1 base at V and 8 bases at J, with 17 bases between. The CDR3 loop spans 15 amino acids. The CDR3 DNA reads as TGTGCCAGCAGCGTATTGGAGGGAACCTCGGGTACGCAGTATTTT. Protein: CASSVLEGTSGTQYF. Filled out from reference TRBV9 and TRBJ2-3, the complete variable domain reads DSGVTQTPKHLITATGQRVTLRCSPRSGDLSVYWYQQSLDQGLQFLIQYYNGEERAKGNILERFSAQQFPDLHSELNLSSLELGDSALYFCASSVLEGTSGTQYFGPGTRLTVL.

V usage is TRBV5-1 and J usage is TRBJ1-2, with TRBD1 matching 9 bases. This CDR3 contains 14 residues. Per the germline V gene, CDR1 is SGHRS and CDR2 is YFSETQ. The V segment lost 0 bases and the J segment 8 bases; nucleotides outside the gene matches: 5. This CDR3 is CASSLGGQGNGYTF. The CDR3 DNA is TGCGCCAGCAGCTTGGGGGGACAGGGTAACGGCTACACCTTC.

The rearrangement joins TRBV7-2 to TRBJ2-4, with 7 bases aligning to TRBD1. J gave up 3 bases and V 5 bases, and 7 bases lay outside the gene matches. Germline CDR1 reads SGHTA; CDR2 reads FQGNSA. The CDR3 extends over 15 amino acids. This chain's CDR3 is CASSLRDSSKNIQYF. The CDR3, as DNA: TGTGCCAGCAGCCTTAGGGACAGCAGCAAAAACATTCAGTACTTC.

The chain carries TRBV10-3 and TRBJ1-4; D is possibly TRBD1 (5 bases). V lost 3 bases, J lost 5 bases, and 16 bases lay in between. CDR1 ENHRY and CDR2 SYGVKD come from the germline V gene. The CDR3 has 16 residues. CDR3 DNA sequence: TGTGCCATCAGTGATACTCGACAGATGGGAAATGAAAAACTGTTTTTT. Translating gives CAISDTRQMGNEKLFF.

CDR3 sequence reads: CASSLGAQETQYF. As DNA, the CDR3 is TGTGCCAGCAGCTTAGGCGCTCAAGAGACCCAGTACTTC. V is TRBV7-2 and J is TRBJ2-5; no reliable D call. The CDR3 runs 13 residues. Germline V lookup: CDR1 SGHTA, CDR2 FQGNSA. V lost 1 base to trimming and J lost 2 bases, with 5 bases between them.

The chain is built from TRBV6-1 and TRBJ2-7; D might be TRBD1 (6 bases). With 4 bases removed from V and 3 bases from J, the gap between germline ends came to 13 bases. This CDR3 region has 14 residues. In germline, CDR1 is MNHNS, CDR2 SASEGT. As DNA, the CDR3 is TGTGCCAGCAGTGGAAGGACAGCGGTCTACGAGCAGTACTTC. Its translation is CASSGRTAVYEQYF.

This clone was seen a single time. V is TRBV7-9 and J is TRBJ1-5; D uncertain. V was trimmed by 5 bases and J by 10 bases, leaving 15 bases between them. This CDR3 contains 13 residues. Germline CDR1 is SEHNR and CDR2 is FQNEAQ (reference sequence). CDR3 amino acids: CASSATSTVPQHF. Here the CDR3 DNA reads TGTGCCAGCAGCGCTACTAGCACGGTCCCCCAGCATTTT.

This chain links TRBV19 with TRBJ1-2; D unresolved. The CDR3 is made up of 14 amino acids. Looked up from germline, CDR1 is LNHDA and CDR2 is SQIVND (reference sequence). Trimming shortened V by 6 bases and J by 8 bases, and 19 bases separated the two germline ends. CDR3 DNA sequence: TGTGCCAGTAGCCCCGGGGAGGAGCTGAGGGGCTACACCTTC. Its protein is CASSPGEELRGYTF.